This passage covers 9 T cell receptor beta chains from one sample sequenced in a study of PD-1 blockade in classical Hodgkin lymphoma. Clones were read by immunoSEQ multiplex PCR, and TCRdb kept only the in-frame ones, dropping some. The data contain 30,000 to 35,000 clones, around four fifths of them singletons. All patients experienced relapse after autologous stem cell transplantation, and brentuximab vedotin exposure was variable. The sequencing used peripheral blood mononuclear cells (PBMCs), collected at baseline. All receptors derive from a human donor with classical Hodgkin lymphoma.

This clone was counted once. The chain employs TRBV30 and TRBJ2-7, with D unresolved. Germline CDR1 GTSNPN, CDR2 SVGIG (reference sequence). Trimming took off 0 bases at V and 4 bases at J, with 10 bases between the two ends. The CDR3 sequence is 13 residues long. CDR3 loop: CAWSVIPPYEQYF. CDR3 sequence (DNA): TGTGCCTGGAGTGTCATTCCGCCTTACGAGCAGTACTTC.

In this sample, this clone turned up a few times. The rearrangement links TRBV7-6 to TRBJ1-1; D not resolved. Per the germline V gene, CDR1 is SGHVS and CDR2 is FNYEAQ. This CDR3 contains 15 residues. Trimming cost V 4 bases and J 1 base, with 13 bases left between them. The CDR3 reads CASSWPSDPNTEAFF. The CDR3 DNA reads as TGTGCCAGCAGCTGGCCTTCGGACCCGAACACTGAAGCTTTCTTT.

This clone was seen a few times. The chain links TRBV11-3 to TRBJ2-1, with D possibly being TRBD1 or TRBD2 (5 bases each). Trimming pared 0 bases from V and 2 bases from J, leaving 8 bases between. The CDR3 runs to 15 residues. The germline CDR1 and CDR2 sequences are SGHNT and YENEEA. Here the CDR3 DNA reads TGTGCCAGCAGCTTAGAAGGGACGGCCTACAATGAGCAGTTCTTC. Its protein product is CASSLEGTAYNEQFF.

The gene calls are TRBV7-2 and TRBJ1-2; D may be TRBD1 (5 bases). The V end was cut by 3 bases, the J end by 4 bases, with 6 bases between. The CDR3 totals 12 residues. Germline values: CDR1 SGHTA, CDR2 FQGNSA. The CDR3 reads CASSFDSYGYTF. The CDR3 DNA reads TGTGCCAGCAGCTTCGACAGCTATGGCTACACCTTC.

The V gene is TRBV6-5, the J gene TRBJ1-5; D uncertain. V lost 0 bases and J lost 1, with 7 bases in between. The CDR3 length is 15 residues. Germline V gene sequence: CDR1 MNHEY, CDR2 SVGAGI. CDR3 DNA sequence: TGTGCCAGCAGTTACTCGAAGGGAAGCAATCAGCCCCAGCATTTT. Protein product: CASSYSKGSNQPQHF.

The J gene is TRBJ1-5, the V gene TRBV10-3; D might be TRBD1 (6 bases). The CDR3 totals 16 residues. V lost 0 bases and J lost 3, with 12 bases in between. Per the germline V gene, CDR1 is ENHRY and CDR2 is SYGVKD. The CDR3 reads CAISESGYRANQPQHF. As DNA, the CDR3 is TGTGCCATCAGTGAGTCGGGGTACAGGGCCAATCAGCCCCAGCATTTT.

This clone came up once. V gene TRBV9 combines with J gene TRBJ1-5; D gene uncertain. CDR1 is SGDLS and CDR2 is YYNGEE in the germline V gene. Trimming shortened V by 7 bases and J by 5 bases, and 16 bases separated the two germline ends. The CDR3 is made up of 14 amino acids. The CDR3 DNA follows: TGTGCCAGCGGCCAGACCAGCTCAGATCAGCCCCAGCATTTT. It yields the protein CASGQTSSDQPQHF.

V is TRBV7-9 and J is TRBJ1-1; 7 positions agree with TRBD1. Looked up from germline, CDR1 is SEHNR and CDR2 is FQNEAQ (reference sequence). Trimming at V came to 4 bases and at J to 4 bases, leaving 21 bases not matched to a gene. CDR3 length: 19 amino acids. The chain's CDR3 is CASSSRSLSTGARGTEAFF. The CDR3 DNA follows: TGTGCCAGCAGCTCAAGATCCCTGTCCACAGGGGCGAGGGGCACTGAAGCTTTCTTT.

The chain links TRBV5-8 to TRBJ1-2; no definite D call. CDR1 and CDR2 (germline): SGHTS, YDEGEE. This CDR3 comprises 11 residues. V lost 5 bases to trimming and J lost 6 bases, with 8 bases between them. In nucleotides, the CDR3 is TGTGCCAGCAGACAGAGGGATGGCTACACCTTC. Its protein product is CASRQRDGYTF.